The rows below give T cell receptor beta chains drawn from one sample of a study of T cells in Graves' hyperthyroidism and ophthalmopathy. Each CDR3 protein gets one entry after TCRdb re-called the multiplex PCR reads with MiXCR. The data show some 150,000 distinct CDR3 sequences, with more than 20% seen just once and roughly 71% held by the top ten. The sample taken for sequencing was blood. These receptors originate from a woman between 45 and 65 years old with Graves' hyperthyroidism that later progressed to Graves' ophthalmopathy. The CDR3 runs from the conserved cysteine through the conserved F or W. The order of the fields is V gene, D gene, J gene, clone size, CDR3 protein, CDR3 DNA. The D gene is left open where the match is weak. For some rows the clone size is stated as once, few or many, or as a class when expanded; others skip it.

TRBV20-1	.	TRBJ1-3	few	CSARDITGNTIYF	TGCAGTGCTCGAGACATAACTGGAAACACCATATATTTT
TRBV2	.	TRBJ2-7	few	CASSSDRTSYEQYF	TGTGCCAGCAGTTCGGACAGAACTTCCTACGAGCAGTACTTC
TRBV2	TRBD1	TRBJ2-6	.	CASSLGGGLANVLTF	TGTGCCAGCAGTCTAGGGGGCGGGCTGGCCAACGTCCTGACTTTC
TRBV19	.	TRBJ2-1	many	CASSIPRALSNEQFF	TGTGCCAGTAGTATCCCCAGGGCCCTATCCAATGAGCAGTTCTTC
TRBV5-1	TRBD1	TRBJ1-1	many	CASSVPTGQAGTEAFF	TGCGCCAGCAGCGTCCCGACAGGGCAGGCCGGCACTGAAGCTTTCTTT
TRBV6-5	TRBD1	TRBJ1-1	many	CASSYSDRGTEAFF	TGTGCCAGCAGTTACTCCGACAGGGGCACTGAAGCTTTCTTT
TRBV28	.	TRBJ2-7	many	CASSFVRNPYEQYF	TGTGCCAGCAGTTTTGTTCGTAACCCCTACGAGCAGTACTTC
TRBV11-2	.	TRBJ1-4	.	CASSADGATNEKLFF	TGTGCCAGCAGCGCTGACGGTGCAACTAATGAAAAACTGTTTTTT
TRBV5-1	.	TRBJ1-1	many	CASSLELRRMNTEAFF	TGCGCCAGCAGCTTGGAACTTAGACGAATGAACACTGAAGCTTTCTTT
TRBV6-1	TRBD2	TRBJ2-3	.	CASSSRTSGNTDTQYF	TGTGCCAGCAGTTCCCGAACTAGCGGGAACACAGATACGCAGTATTTT
TRBV7-9	TRBD1	TRBJ1-2	many	CASSLAPGTASYGYTF	TGTGCCAGCAGCTTAGCCCCCGGGACAGCCTCTTATGGCTACACCTTC
TRBV6-5	TRBD1	TRBJ2-5	many	CASSYGTAAQETQYF	TGTGCCAGCAGTTACGGGACAGCAGCCCAAGAGACCCAGTACTTC
TRBV20-1	.	TRBJ2-1	.	CSAPSLGDYNEQFF	TGCAGTGCCCCCTCACTCGGAGATTACAATGAGCAGTTCTTC
TRBV19	TRBD2	TRBJ2-3	.	CASHSGRATDTQYF	TGTGCCAGCCATAGCGGGAGGGCCACAGATACGCAGTATTTT
TRBV6-1	TRBD2	TRBJ2-3	many	CASASLYGTTTDTQYF	TGTGCCTCAGCAAGTTTATATGGGACTACCACAGATACGCAGTATTTT
TRBV5-1	TRBD1	TRBJ1-6	.	CASSLSRTGGNSPLHF	TGCGCCAGCAGCTTGTCGCGGACAGGGGGTAATTCACCCCTCCACTTT
TRBV19	TRBD1	TRBJ2-7	.	CANSVGTGKNEQYF	TGTGCCAATAGTGTCGGGACAGGGAAAAACGAGCAGTACTTC
TRBV7-8	.	TRBJ2-6	.	CASSPAQRAGAGANVLTF	TGTGCCAGCAGCCCCGCCCAGCGGGCAGGGGCCGGGGCCAACGTCCTGACTTTC
TRBV6-1	.	TRBJ2-7	many	CASSEARGERTGTYEQYF	TGTGCCAGCAGTGAAGCAAGGGGGGAGCGGACGGGAACCTACGAGCAGTACTTC
TRBV12-3/TRBV12-4	.	TRBJ2-7	many	CASSKGQYEQYF	TGTGCCAGCAGCAAGGGGCAGTACGAGCAGTACTTC
TRBV6-2/TRBV6-3	.	TRBJ2-5	few	CASSYGKTQYF	TGTGCCAGCAGTTACGGGAAGACCCAGTACTTC
TRBV28	TRBD2	TRBJ2-7	.	CASIIRTSGRYEQYF	TGTGCCAGCATTATTCGGACTAGCGGGAGGTACGAGCAGTACTTC
TRBV13	.	TRBJ1-6	.	CASSLGGGGSYNSPLHF	TGTGCCAGCAGCTTAGGCGGTGGGGGATCCTATAATTCACCCCTCCACTTT
TRBV7-6	TRBD1	TRBJ2-7	.	CASGTGGYYEQYF	TGTGCCAGCGGTACAGGGGGCTACTACGAGCAGTACTTC
TRBV19	.	TRBJ1-1	.	CASSILAGNSEAFF	TGTGCCAGTAGTATCTTAGCGGGGAACTCGGAAGCTTTCTTT
TRBV7-9	TRBD2	TRBJ2-7	many	CASSWGLAGGEQYF	TGTGCCAGCAGTTGGGGACTAGCTGGAGGCGAGCAGTACTTC
TRBV11-2	.	TRBJ1-1	.	CASSLGGLEAFF	TGTGCCAGCAGCTTAGGAGGCCTAGAAGCTTTCTTT
TRBV19	.	TRBJ1-4	.	CASKNGATNEKLFF	TGTGCCAGTAAAAACGGGGCAACTAATGAAAAACTGTTTTTT
TRBV2	TRBD1	TRBJ2-1	many	CASRLRDRGYEQFF	TGTGCCAGCAGACTCCGGGACAGGGGCTATGAGCAGTTCTTC
TRBV3-1	.	TRBJ2-1	many	CASSQAWEAEQFF	TGTGCCAGCAGCCAAGCCTGGGAAGCTGAGCAGTTCTTC
TRBV28	.	TRBJ2-3	many	CASRRVDHTDTQYF	TGTGCCAGCAGACGGGTGGACCACACAGATACGCAGTATTTT
TRBV20-1	TRBD2	TRBJ2-2	few	CSARGREGTGELFF	TGCAGTGCTAGAGGGCGGGAGGGGACCGGGGAGCTGTTTTTT
TRBV5-1	.	TRBJ2-1	few	CASRPAQGPNNEQFF	TGCGCCAGCAGACCCGCTCAGGGGCCGAACAATGAGCAGTTCTTC
TRBV28	.	TRBJ2-7	many	CASSLFGSPYEQYF	TGTGCCAGCAGTTTATTTGGGTCCCCCTACGAGCAGTACTTC
TRBV7-9	.	TRBJ1-3	few	CASSSGPYSGNTIYF	TGTGCCAGTTCCTCAGGGCCCTACTCTGGAAACACCATATATTTT
TRBV28	TRBD1	TRBJ2-7	few	CASSHLGQAYEQYF	TGTGCCAGCAGCCACCTCGGACAGGCCTACGAGCAGTACTTC
TRBV5-8	.	TRBJ2-1	many	CASSPHGGSRDEQFF	TGTGCCAGCAGCCCGCACGGTGGGAGCCGGGATGAGCAGTTCTTC
TRBV4-1	TRBD2	TRBJ2-1	.	CASSERLAGGEYKPEQFF	TGCGCCAGCAGCGAAAGACTAGCGGGAGGGGAGTACAAGCCTGAGCAGTTCTTC
TRBV28	TRBD1	TRBJ2-7	few	CASSHLGQGLSYEQYF	TGTGCCAGCAGCCACCTCGGACAGGGCCTAAGCTACGAGCAGTACTTC
TRBV18	.	TRBJ2-5	many	CASSSTGLVKVTQYF	TGTGCCAGCTCTTCTACGGGCCTAGTCAAGGTGACCCAGTACTTC
TRBV6-2/TRBV6-3	.	TRBJ2-7	many	CASSYSTTTESSYEQYF	TGTGCCAGCAGTTACTCTACAACGACGGAAAGCTCCTACGAGCAGTACTTC
TRBV28	.	TRBJ2-1	many	CASSLNRGSYNEQFF	TGTGCCAGCAGTTTAAATAGGGGATCATACAATGAGCAGTTCTTC